Shown below are 18 T cell receptor beta chains from a single sample sequenced in a study of Ad26.COV2.S vaccination and SARS-CoV-2 variants. Treatment defined: around 19 received Ad26.COV2.S at low or high dose, single or two shots; a few received placebo; per-sample allocation not given. Day 63 after the first vaccine or placebo injection was the time point for sampling. Clones were read by immunoSEQ multiplex PCR, and TCRdb kept only the in-frame ones, dropping some. Of some 640,000 clones detected, approximately 88% appear once; the ten largest clones hold about 1.5%. Sample: peripheral blood, taken in a trial of Ad26.COV2.S vaccine versus placebo. These TCRs come from a person aged 18 to 65 who received the Ad26.COV2.S COVID-19 vaccine or a placebo.

V gene TRBV6-2 or TRBV6-3 combines with J gene TRBJ2-7, with D hard to call. CDR1 and CDR2 from the germline V gene are MNHEY and SVGEGT. Trimming took off 5 bases at V and 2 bases at J, with 13 bases between the two ends. The CDR3 runs 14 residues. The CDR3 DNA reads as TGTGCCAGCAGTCCCTGGACGAAACCCTACGAGCAGTACTTC. Translating gives CASSPWTKPYEQYF.

The genes are TRBV5-1 and TRBJ2-1; tentative D call: TRBD1 (5 bases). Trimming shortened V by 2 bases and J by 8 bases, and 8 bases separated the two germline ends. CDR1 SGHRS and CDR2 YFSETQ come from the germline V gene. The CDR3 covers 12 residues. DNA of the CDR3: TGCGCCAGCAGCTTATGGGGCTATGAGCAGTTCTTC. As protein: CASSLWGYEQFF.

The chain links TRBV11-2 to TRBJ1-6; maybe TRBD1 (5 bases). The germline V gene has CDR1 SGHAT and CDR2 FQNNGV. The CDR3 totals 15 residues. Trimming shortened V by 2 bases and J by 5 bases, and 10 bases separated the two germline ends. For the CDR3, the DNA is TGTGCCAGCAGCTTAAGTGCAGGGCATAATTCACCCCTCCACTTT. It translates to CASSLSAGHNSPLHF.

The rearrangement joins TRBV6-5 to TRBJ2-7, with D perhaps TRBD1 (6 bases). The CDR3 has 15 amino acids. Germline CDR1 reads MNHEY; CDR2 reads SVGAGI. V shed 6 bases and J shed 5 bases, with 20 bases lying between them. For the CDR3, the DNA is TGTGCCAGCAGCGCCCCCGGGACACCGCACCACGAGCAGTACTTC. As protein: CASSAPGTPHHEQYF.

The chain joins TRBV30 to TRBJ1-2, with 8 bases matching TRBD1. Germline V gene data show CDR1 as GTSNPN and CDR2 as SVGIG (reference sequence). The CDR3 runs to 15 residues. V trimming: 3 bases; J trimming: 3 bases; junction bases outside the gene matches: 9. Written as DNA, the CDR3 is TGTGCCTGGAGCTCCGCGGACAGGGTTTACTATGGCTACACCTTC. This codes for CAWSSADRVYYGYTF.

This chain uses TRBV19 with TRBJ2-2; 7 bases line up with TRBD2. Germline V gives CDR1 LNHDA, CDR2 SQIVND (reference sequence). Losses at the gene ends were 7 bases for V and 3 bases for J; bases not matched to a gene: 11. This CDR3 has 16 residues. The CDR3 here is CASTELAQRDTGELFF. For the CDR3, the DNA is TGTGCCAGTACCGAACTAGCGCAAAGGGACACCGGGGAGCTGTTTTTT.

This chain joins TRBV7-2 and TRBJ2-1; TRBD2 agrees at 8 bases. The CDR3 has 16 residues. V lost 3 bases to trimming and J lost 5 bases; unmatched junction nucleotides: 9. CDR1 is SGHTA, CDR2 FQGNSA, per germline. CDR3 amino acids: CASSFRRGGRNNEQFF. In nucleotides, the CDR3 is TGTGCCAGCAGCTTTCGCCGGGGGGGGCGAAACAATGAGCAGTTCTTC. The full variable domain, rest sourced from reference TRBV7-2 and TRBJ2-1, is GAGVSQSPSNKVTEKGKDVELRCDPISGHTALYWYRQSLGQGLEFLIYFQGNSAPDKSGLPSDRFSAERTGGSVSTLTIQRTQQEDSAVYLCASSFRRGGRNNEQFFGPGTRLTVL.

V usage is TRBV30 and J usage is TRBJ1-1, with TRBD1 as a possible D gene (6 bases). Germline V lookup: CDR1 GTSNPN, CDR2 SVGIG (reference sequence). The CDR3 is 13 amino acids. V was trimmed by 3 bases and J by 1 base, leaving 9 bases between them. CDR3 amino acids: CAWRETGNTEAFF. The CDR3 bases are TGTGCCTGGAGGGAGACAGGGAACACTGAAGCTTTCTTT.

V and J are TRBV7-6 and TRBJ2-5; D gene unclear. CDR3 size: 14 residues. CDR1 is SGHVS, CDR2 FNYEAQ, per germline. V shed 3 bases and J shed 2 bases, with 10 bases lying between them. CDR3 sequence: CASSLPTSQETQYF. In DNA, the CDR3 is TGTGCCAGCAGCTTGCCGACCTCACAAGAGACCCAGTACTTC.

The chain is built from TRBV11-3 and TRBJ2-1; D is ambiguous. Per germline, CDR1 SGHNT and CDR2 YENEEA. V lost 1 base and J lost 3, with 4 bases in between. The CDR3 covers 13 residues. CDR3 amino acids: CASSLAIYNEQFF. DNA of the CDR3: TGTGCCAGCAGCTTAGCCATCTACAATGAGCAGTTCTTC.

There are a few counts of this clone. This chain joins TRBV5-1 and TRBJ2-2; a weak D match, TRBD2 (6 bases). From germline, CDR1 is SGHRS and CDR2 YFSETQ. The V end was cut by 4 bases, the J end by 6 bases, with 22 bases between. This CDR3 region has 17 residues. This CDR3 is CASSNPPGPREAGELFF. Written as DNA, the CDR3 is TGCGCCAGCAGCAACCCCCCGGGACCAAGGGAGGCCGGGGAGCTGTTTTTT.

The V and J genes are TRBV2 and TRBJ1-5; D is unresolved. There are 11 residues in the CDR3. Germline CDR1 reads SNHLY; CDR2 reads FYNNEI. V lost 5 bases, J lost 3 bases, and 2 bases lay in between. This CDR3 reads CASSTNQPQHF. The CDR3 DNA is TGTGCCAGCAGTACCAATCAGCCCCAGCATTTT.

The chain combines TRBV15 with TRBJ2-7; D call uncertain. The germline V gene has CDR1 LNHNV and CDR2 YYDKDF (reference sequence). V was pared by 0 bases and J by 4 bases, with 10 bases between. This CDR3 region has 14 residues. The chain's CDR3 is CATSRDYSRYEQYF. Written as DNA, the CDR3 is TGTGCCACCAGCAGAGATTATAGCAGGTACGAGCAGTACTTC.

This chain uses TRBV5-1 with TRBJ2-1; perhaps TRBD1 as D (5 bases). Trimming removed 4 bases from V and 0 bases from J, with 17 bases in between. The germline gives CDR1 SGHRS, CDR2 YFSETQ. This CDR3 is built from 17 residues. The CDR3 loop is CASSPTHLQGSYNEQFF. The CDR3 DNA reads as TGCGCCAGCAGCCCCACCCATCTCCAGGGCTCCTACAATGAGCAGTTCTTC.

The chain links TRBV7-8 to TRBJ1-3; no clear D. With 1 base removed from V and 0 bases from J, the gap between germline ends came to 10 bases. Germline CDR1 reads SGHVS; CDR2 reads FQNEAQ. The CDR3 extends over 16 amino acids. The DNA of the CDR3 is TGTGCCAGCAGCTTAGACCAGCCGAACTCTGGAAACACCATATATTTT. Its protein is CASSLDQPNSGNTIYF.

The chain joins TRBV6-1 to TRBJ2-2, with no clear D. Germline loops: CDR1 MNHNS, CDR2 SASEGT. The CDR3 contains 13 residues. V was trimmed by 2 bases and J by 4 bases, leaving 5 bases between them. The DNA of the CDR3 is TGTGCCAGCAGTGAAATCCCCACCGGGGAGCTGTTTTTT. Its protein is CASSEIPTGELFF.

A single count supports this clone. The CDR3 nucleotides read TGTGCCAGTAATACCGGGGGAAGCTCCTACAATGAGCAGTTCTTC. Amino acid sequence: CASNTGGSSYNEQFF. V is TRBV19 and J is TRBJ2-1, with D maybe TRBD2 (6 bases). Germline V lookup: CDR1 LNHDA, CDR2 SQIVND (reference sequence). This CDR3 is 15 amino acids long. V dropped 7 bases and J dropped 0 bases, with 13 bases sitting between them.

The rearrangement links TRBV6-5 to TRBJ1-5, with D possibly being TRBD1 (5 bases). The length of the CDR3 is 15 residues. The V end lost 8 bases, the J end lost 10 bases, and 24 bases lay between the germline ends. In germline, CDR1 is MNHEY, CDR2 SVGAGI. The DNA of the CDR3 is TGTGCCAGCGGGGGTCGAGGGGCGGCTCGATATCCCCAGCATTTT. As protein: CASGGRGAARYPQHF.